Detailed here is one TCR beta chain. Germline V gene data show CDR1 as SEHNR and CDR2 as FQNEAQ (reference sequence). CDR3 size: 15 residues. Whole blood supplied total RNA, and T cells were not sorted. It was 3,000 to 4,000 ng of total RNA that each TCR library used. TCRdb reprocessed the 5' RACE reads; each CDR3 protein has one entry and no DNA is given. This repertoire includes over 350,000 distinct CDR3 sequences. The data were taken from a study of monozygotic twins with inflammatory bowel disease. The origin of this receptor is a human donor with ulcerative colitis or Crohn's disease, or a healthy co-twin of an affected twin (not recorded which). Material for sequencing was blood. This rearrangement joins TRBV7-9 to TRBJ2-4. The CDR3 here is CVSSLEVAAKNIQYF.